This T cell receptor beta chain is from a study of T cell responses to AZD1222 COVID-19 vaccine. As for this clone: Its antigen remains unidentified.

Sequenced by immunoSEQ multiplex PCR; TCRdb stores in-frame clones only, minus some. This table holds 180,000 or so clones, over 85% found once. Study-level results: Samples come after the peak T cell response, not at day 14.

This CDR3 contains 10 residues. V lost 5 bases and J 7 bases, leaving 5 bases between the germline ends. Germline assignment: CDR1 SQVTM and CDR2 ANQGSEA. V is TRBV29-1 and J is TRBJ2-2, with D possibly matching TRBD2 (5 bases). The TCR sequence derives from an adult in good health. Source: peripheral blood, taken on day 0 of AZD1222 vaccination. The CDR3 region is CSVRDGELFF. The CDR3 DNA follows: TGCAGCGTTCGGGACGGGGAGCTGTTTTTT.